Shown below are 13 T cell receptor beta chains from a single sample sequenced in a study of identical twins. MiXCR, applied by TCRdb to the 5' RACE reads, yields one record per CDR3 protein. The top ten hold 3.6% of the sample, which has roughly 240,000 distinct CDR3 sequences, approximately 7% seen once. These same data were also listed under a study on yellow fever vaccine responses in identical twins.

The sequenced sample was memory (CD45RO+) T cells sorted from blood. These receptors were collected from a woman under 30 in good health.

The genes are TRBV7-9 and TRBJ1-6; no reliable D call. V lost 5 bases and J lost 14, with 13 bases in between. Germline lookup yields CDR1 SEHNR and CDR2 FQNEAQ (reference sequence). CDR3 length equals 12 residues. The DNA of the CDR3 is TGTGCCAGCAGCGCCGTGCCTTGGGCCCTCCACTTT. It encodes CASSAVPWALHF.

In this sample, this clonotype turned up a few times. The CDR3 coding sequence is TGTGCCACCAGTGGAAGGGACTTCAACAATGAGCAGTTCTTC. Translation: CATSGRDFNNEQFF. The V and J genes are TRBV24-1 and TRBJ2-1; tentatively, D is TRBD2 (6 bases). CDR3 size: 14 residues. Germline V lookup: CDR1 KGHDR, CDR2 SFDVKD. V lost 5 bases, J lost 5 bases, and 12 bases lay in between.

The chain joins TRBV3-1 to TRBJ1-1, with D uncertain. V lost 1 base and J 7 bases, leaving 7 bases between the germline ends. CDR1 and CDR2 from the germline V gene are LGHDT and YNNKEL (reference sequence). This CDR3 is 12 amino acids long. In DNA form, the CDR3 reads TGTGCCAGCAGCCAAGTGGGGAGTGAAGCTTTCTTT. Translating gives CASSQVGSEAFF.

This clonotype was found a few times. The V gene is TRBV6-1, the J gene TRBJ2-2, with 7 bases that match TRBD1. Germline CDR1 and CDR2: MNHNS and SASEGT. The CDR3 length is 16 residues. J gave up 2 bases and V 6 bases, and 9 bases lay outside the gene matches. The DNA of the CDR3 is TGTGCCAGCAGCCCCTGGGGACAGTTCAACACCGGGGAGCTGTTTTTT. It encodes CASSPWGQFNTGELFF.

The chain joins TRBV7-9 to TRBJ2-3, with 7 bases identical to TRBD1. CDR3 length equals 15 residues. V dropped 4 bases and J dropped 3; count of bases not matched to a gene: 7. The V gene's germline CDR1 is SEHNR and CDR2 FQNEAQ (reference sequence). In DNA, the CDR3 is TGTGCCAGCAGCTCCCACAGGGGTGGGACAGATACGCAGTATTTT. The encoded protein is CASSSHRGGTDTQYF.

There are many counts of this clonotype. V usage is TRBV10-3 and J usage is TRBJ1-6; D is perhaps TRBD1 (6 bases). The length of the CDR3 is 15 residues. The ends were cut back, 4 bases at V and 7 bases at J, with 14 bases in the middle. Germline-derived CDR1 and CDR2 are ENHRY and SYGVKD. In nucleotides, the CDR3 is TGTGCCATCAGTGGGGAGACAGGCCGCAATTCACCCCTCCACTTT. It yields the protein CAISGETGRNSPLHF.

This clonotype occurred a few times. The chain has TRBV7-6 and TRBJ1-1; no clear D. Trimming cost V 0 bases and J 0 bases, with 8 bases left between them. The germline gives CDR1 SGHVS, CDR2 FNYEAQ. This CDR3 spans 15 amino acids. CDR3 residues: CASSLAEGLNTEAFF. The CDR3 DNA is TGTGCCAGCAGCTTAGCGGAGGGTTTGAACACTGAAGCTTTCTTT.

V and J are TRBV24-1 and TRBJ2-2; 14 nucleotides match TRBD2. V dropped 6 bases and J dropped 6; count of bases not matched to a gene: 11. CDR3 length: 18 residues. Germline assignment: CDR1 KGHDR and CDR2 SFDVKD. The CDR3 spells CATSPPGLAGVGAGELFF. The CDR3 DNA reads as TGTGCCACCAGTCCCCCGGGACTAGCGGGAGTTGGAGCCGGGGAGCTGTTTTTT.

This chain links TRBV6-2 or TRBV6-3 with TRBJ2-5; 7 bases are a match to TRBD2. Losses at the gene ends were 5 bases for V and 4 bases for J; bases not matched to a gene: 10. The CDR3 extends over 15 amino acids. The germline gives CDR1 MNHEY, CDR2 SVGEGT. This CDR3 reads CASSREGRASETQYF. CDR3 nucleotide sequence: TGTGCCAGCAGTCGAGAAGGGAGGGCCTCAGAGACCCAGTACTTC.

The V call is TRBV5-4, the J call TRBJ2-2; 8 bases line up with TRBD1. This CDR3 is 14 amino acids long. V dropped 4 bases and J dropped 5; count of bases not matched to a gene: 4. The germline V gene encodes CDR1 SGHNT and CDR2 YYREEE (reference sequence). The CDR3 is CASSPTGVTGELFF. The CDR3 DNA sequence: TGTGCCAGCAGCCCGACAGGGGTTACCGGGGAGCTGTTTTTT.

This clonotype was seen ten or more times. The chain joins TRBV2 to TRBJ2-5; the match to TRBD1 covers 7 bases. Trimming removed 6 bases from V and 5 bases from J; junction bases left unmatched: 3. Germline V gives CDR1 SNHLY, CDR2 FYNNEI. This CDR3 is built from 12 residues. The DNA for the CDR3 is TGTGCCAGCAGAGACAGGGTTGAGACCCAGTACTTC. Translating it yields CASRDRVETQYF.

The rearrangement joins TRBV13 to TRBJ2-1; D uncertain. V was cut by 4 bases and J by 13 bases, with 17 bases left in between. Germline values: CDR1 PRHDT, CDR2 FYEKMQ (reference sequence). CDR3 length: 13 residues. This chain's CDR3 is CASSYDSRSEQFF. DNA for the CDR3: TGTGCCAGCAGCTACGATAGCAGGTCGGAACAGTTCTTC. The variable domain in full, with the rest retrieved from reference TRBV13 and TRBJ2-1, is AAGVIQSPRHLIKEKRETATLKCYPIPRHDTVYWYQQGPGQDPQFLISFYEKMQSDKGSIPDRFSAQQFSDYHSELNMSSLELGDSALYFCASSYDSRSEQFFGPGTRLTVL.

The table lists this clonotype with a few counts. The chain employs TRBV28 and TRBJ2-7; 11 bases agree with TRBD2. Germline trimming cut 7 bases from V and 4 bases from J; bases unmatched to any gene: 18. This CDR3 comprises 18 residues. The V gene's germline CDR1 is MDHEN and CDR2 SYDVKM. CDR3 sequence (DNA): TGTGCCAGCAACGGAGCCGCCGGGGCTAGCGGGAGGAGGTACGAGCAGTACTTC. Protein product: CASNGAAGASGRRYEQYF.